The entry below gives a single T cell receptor beta chain sequence along with its context. Its antigen is undetermined. Total RNA input per TCR library was around 3,500 ng. A template switching step added UMIs, each with a 6-nucleotide sample barcode. TCRdb reprocessed the 5' RACE reads, with one entry per CDR3 protein and no DNA. The sample table includes 400,000 to 500,000 distinct CDR3 sequences. The entry originates in a study of monozygotic twins with inflammatory bowel disease. Study conclusions and caveats: Similarity of repertoires did not differ between concordant and discordant twins, possibly from limited power. The existence of one strong signal or clonotype linked to IBD lacked support.

Germline loops: CDR1 GTSNPN, CDR2 SVGIG (reference sequence). The CDR3 spans 12 residues. The chain links TRBV30 to TRBJ2-5. This sequence originates from a human donor with ulcerative colitis or Crohn's disease, or a healthy co-twin of an affected twin (not recorded which). The sample was blood. CDR3 loop: CAWSVLEETQYF.